These 26 T cell receptor beta chains share one sample of origin, sequenced in a study of blood T cell repertoires in COVID-19. Assay used: immunoSEQ multiplex PCR; TCRdb lists only in-frame clones, some missing. The sample holds 300,000 or so clones; about 88% are singletons and the top ten take 1% to 1.5%. Sequenced material: peripheral blood. The receptors shown here come from a man between 65 and 80 years old with acute or convalescent COVID-19.

The gene calls are TRBV3-1 (or the pseudogene TRBV3-2) and TRBJ1-1, with D perhaps matching TRBD1 (6 bases). CDR1 is LGHDT, CDR2 YNNKEL, per germline (reference sequence). This CDR3 comprises 15 residues. The germline V and J ends were trimmed by 0 bases and 5 bases, with 13 bases remaining between them. CDR3 amino acids: CASSQDPGGWTEAFF. For the CDR3, the DNA is TGTGCCAGCAGCCAAGATCCGGGGGGCTGGACTGAAGCTTTCTTT.

The gene calls are TRBV5-3 and TRBJ1-1; 8 nucleotides match TRBD1. TRBV5-3 is given ORF status, its function remaining uncertain. V shed 3 bases and J 3 bases; nucleotides not matched to a gene: 7. The CDR3 loop spans 15 amino acids. CDR3 amino acids: CARSWYRGSDTEAFF. DNA of the CDR3: TGTGCCAGAAGCTGGTACAGGGGGTCGGACACTGAAGCTTTCTTT.

This chain joins TRBV3-1 (or the pseudogene TRBV3-2) and TRBJ1-5, with 9 bases aligning to TRBD1. Per germline, CDR1 LGHDT and CDR2 YNNKEL (reference sequence). The length of the CDR3 is 17 residues. J gave up 6 bases and V 3 bases, and 12 bases lay outside the gene matches. The CDR3 nucleotides read TGTGCCAGCAGCCAGACCGGGACAGGGTCGATTGGTCAGCCCCAGCATTTT. It translates to CASSQTGTGSIGQPQHF.

The CDR3 sequence is CASSLTGGTTNEQFF. The CDR3 DNA reads TGTGCCAGCAGCTTGACGGGAGGTACTACGAATGAGCAGTTCTTC. The rearrangement links TRBV11-2 to TRBJ2-1, with TRBD2 identical over 7 bases. This CDR3 is built from 15 residues. J lost 7 bases, V lost 3 bases, and 9 bases had no gene match. The V gene's germline CDR1 is SGHAT and CDR2 FQNNGV.

This CDR3 reads CASSQPDRGNTEAFF. In DNA, the CDR3 is TGCGCCAGCAGCCAACCCGACAGGGGGAACACTGAAGCTTTCTTT. The rearrangement links TRBV4-1 to TRBJ1-1; 8 positions match TRBD1. The length of the CDR3 is 15 residues. Germline CDR1 reads MGHRA; CDR2 reads YSYEKL. Trimming cost V 2 bases and J 1 base; bases outside gene matches: 3.

The rearrangement uses TRBV7-9 and TRBJ2-3, with D maybe TRBD1 (5 bases). Germline-derived CDR1 and CDR2 are SEHNR and FQNEAQ (reference sequence). Trimming pared 5 bases from V and 0 bases from J, leaving 9 bases between. CDR3 length: 14 residues. This chain's CDR3 is CASSRQSSTDTQYF. The CDR3 nucleotides read TGTGCCAGCAGCCGACAGTCTAGCACAGATACGCAGTATTTT.

This sequence joins TRBV4-3 and TRBJ1-4; weak D call: TRBD1 (6 bases). CDR1 LGHNA and CDR2 YSLEER come from the germline V gene. CDR3 length equals 13 residues. Trimming stripped 1 base from V and 8 bases from J, with 8 bases between. CDR3 sequence reads: CASSQVTGEKLFF. Here the CDR3 DNA reads TGCGCCAGCAGCCAAGTCACAGGGGAAAAACTGTTTTTT.

J is TRBJ2-3 and V is TRBV5-1; 8 positions match TRBD1. The CDR3 consists of 15 residues. The V gene's germline CDR1 is SGHRS and CDR2 YFSETQ. J gave up 4 bases and V 0 bases, and 4 bases lay outside the gene matches. CDR3 sequence: CASSLDPGGPDTQYF. The CDR3 DNA reads TGCGCCAGCAGCTTGGATCCAGGGGGCCCAGATACGCAGTATTTT.

V is TRBV7-9 and J is TRBJ2-1; 8 nucleotides match TRBD1. Germline CDR1 is SEHNR and CDR2 is FQNEAQ (reference sequence). With V trimmed by 3 bases and J by 8 bases, 9 bases remained unmatched. The length of the CDR3 is 15 residues. The CDR3 here is CASSFQGASVHEQFF. In nucleotides, the CDR3 is TGTGCCAGCAGCTTTCAGGGGGCTAGCGTTCATGAGCAGTTCTTC.

V is TRBV2 and J is TRBJ2-1; D call uncertain. V lost 8 bases, J lost 2 bases, and 13 bases lay in between. Germline V CDR1 and CDR2: SNHLY, FYNNEI. There are 14 residues in the CDR3. CDR3 in amino acids: CASLPNGPYNEQFF. In DNA, the CDR3 is TGTGCCAGCCTTCCTAACGGTCCCTACAATGAGCAGTTCTTC. The whole variable domain, filled in from reference TRBV2 and TRBJ2-1, reads EPEVTQTPSHQVTQMGQEVILRCVPISNHLYFYWYRQILGQKVEFLVSFYNNEISEKSEIFDDQFSVERPDGSNFTLKIRSTKLEDSAMYFCASLPNGPYNEQFFGPGTRLTVL.

This clone was found a few times. The chain has TRBV29-1 and TRBJ2-5, with TRBD2 identical over 8 bases. Germline CDR1 is SQVTM and CDR2 is ANQGSEA. The CDR3 contains 14 residues. The J segment lost 4 bases and the V segment lost 2 bases, leaving 6 bases of the junction unmatched. The CDR3 sequence is CSVESRGARETQYF. DNA of the CDR3: TGCAGCGTTGAATCGCGGGGGGCTAGAGAGACCCAGTACTTC.

V gene TRBV6-2 or TRBV6-3 combines with J gene TRBJ2-7, with TRBD2 matching over 10 bases. The CDR3 contains 15 residues. Germline CDR1 reads MNHEY; CDR2 reads SVGEGT. Losses at the gene ends were 2 bases for V and 2 bases for J; bases not matched to a gene: 3. The CDR3 loop reads CASSYITSGTYEQYF. CDR3 DNA sequence: TGTGCCAGCAGTTACATTACTAGCGGGACCTACGAGCAGTACTTC.

The chain recombines TRBV2 with TRBJ2-7, with 8 nucleotides matching TRBD1. This CDR3 has 13 amino acids. V lost 6 bases and J lost 6; bases outside the gene matches: 7. In germline, CDR1 is SNHLY, CDR2 FYNNEI. CDR3 region: CASRDRVVGEQYF. CDR3 nucleotide sequence: TGTGCCAGCAGGGACAGGGTGGTGGGCGAGCAGTACTTC.

J is TRBJ1-4 and V is TRBV3-1 (or the pseudogene TRBV3-2); weak D call: TRBD1 (5 bases). This CDR3 contains 14 residues. Germline V gives CDR1 LGHDT, CDR2 YNNKEL (reference sequence). V lost 5 bases to trimming and J lost 6 bases, with 13 bases between them. CDR3 in amino acids: CASSSTWGDEKLFF. For the CDR3, the DNA is TGTGCCAGCAGCTCCACCTGGGGGGATGAAAAACTGTTTTTT.

The chain couples TRBV5-1 to TRBJ2-5; D perhaps matches TRBD2 (6 bases). The CDR3 runs 16 residues. CDR1 and CDR2 from the germline V gene are SGHRS and YFSETQ. Between the trimmed V and J ends, which lost 3 bases and 0 bases, there was a span of 15 bases. CDR3 sequence: CASSSVLAPYQETQYF. CDR3 nucleotide sequence: TGCGCCAGCAGCTCCGTACTAGCCCCGTACCAAGAGACCCAGTACTTC.

This chain joins TRBV6-2 or TRBV6-3 and TRBJ1-1; 8 nucleotides align to TRBD1. The CDR3 consists of 14 residues. The V and J ends lost 5 bases and 5 bases, in that order; junction bases with no gene match: 7. Germline V lookup: CDR1 MNHEY, CDR2 SVGEGT. Here the CDR3 reads CASSHGQGRTEAFF. The DNA of the CDR3 is TGTGCCAGCAGTCACGGACAGGGAAGGACTGAAGCTTTCTTT.

The chain carries TRBV7-3 and TRBJ2-1; 9 bases line up with TRBD1. CDR3 length: 15 amino acids. Per germline, CDR1 SGHTA and CDR2 FQGTGA. The ends lost 5 bases at V and 1 base at J; junction bases unmatched: 3. The CDR3 loop reads CASSRTGDSYNEQFF. For the CDR3, the DNA is TGTGCCAGCAGCCGGACAGGGGATTCCTACAATGAGCAGTTCTTC.

The chain uses TRBV11-2 and TRBJ2-5, with 7 bases matching TRBD2. The CDR3 has 16 amino acids. Germline V gene sequence: CDR1 SGHAT, CDR2 FQNNGV. Trimming took 2 bases from V and 1 from J; bases not matched to a gene: 7. Here the CDR3 DNA reads TGTGCCAGCAGCTTAAACCCATCTAGCGGCCAAGAGACCCAGTACTTC. As protein: CASSLNPSSGQETQYF.

This clone was recorded once. The chain is built from TRBV19 and TRBJ1-2, with 7 bases lining up with TRBD1. V dropped 3 bases and J dropped 8; count of bases not matched to a gene: 12. This CDR3 region has 15 residues. Germline V lookup: CDR1 LNHDA, CDR2 SQIVND (reference sequence). Here the CDR3 reads CASSISRGSASGYTF. The CDR3 DNA is TGTGCCAGTAGTATCAGCAGGGGGTCGGCTAGCGGCTACACCTTC.

This clone was recorded a few times. The chain joins TRBV30 to TRBJ1-2; D is perhaps TRBD1 (5 bases). Trimming pared 5 bases from V and 4 bases from J, leaving 17 bases between. This CDR3 comprises 14 residues. CDR1 is GTSNPN, CDR2 SVGIG, per germline (reference sequence). CDR3 coding DNA: TGTGCCTGGGAGCCCAGGGCGGGGGTCTATGGCTACACCTTC. As protein: CAWEPRAGVYGYTF.

This clone turned up a few times. The chain links TRBV27 to TRBJ1-1; tentative D call: TRBD1 (6 bases). The CDR3 loop spans 14 amino acids. The V and J ends lost 3 bases and 2 bases respectively, with 10 bases between them. Germline V gives CDR1 MNHEY, CDR2 SMNVEV (reference sequence). The CDR3 DNA sequence: TGTGCCAGCAGTTTCGGGACAAAAAACACTGAAGCTTTCTTT. Translated: CASSFGTKNTEAFF.

The rearrangement links TRBV10-3 to TRBJ2-2, with D tentatively TRBD2 (5 bases). V was trimmed by 6 bases and J by 6 bases, leaving 8 bases between them. The CDR3 loop spans 12 amino acids. Germline CDR1 ENHRY, CDR2 SYGVKD. The CDR3 protein is CAIRAGAGELFF. The CDR3 DNA is TGTGCCATCAGGGCGGGCGCCGGGGAGCTGTTTTTT.

The chain joins TRBV6-5 to TRBJ2-2; weak D call: TRBD2 (6 bases). Per germline, CDR1 MNHEY and CDR2 SVGAGI. The V end lost 6 bases, the J end lost 6 bases, and 14 bases lay between the germline ends. This CDR3 spans 14 amino acids. The CDR3 here is CASRPGTSSGELFF. In DNA, the CDR3 is TGTGCCAGCAGACCCGGGACTTCATCCGGGGAGCTGTTTTTT.

V and J are TRBV7-8 and TRBJ1-3, with D unresolved. Germline assignment: CDR1 SGHVS and CDR2 FQNEAQ. V lost 1 base and J 0 bases, leaving 13 bases between the germline ends. The CDR3 totals 17 residues. The CDR3 DNA follows: TGTGCCAGCAGCTTAGGGGCTTTCCGTAACTCTGGAAACACCATATATTTT. As protein: CASSLGAFRNSGNTIYF.

The CDR3 nucleotides read TGTGCCACCAGCAGAGATCCACCCCTTGGGACTAGCGGGAGTAGCGAGCAGTACTTC. Its protein is CATSRDPPLGTSGSSEQYF. V and J are TRBV15 and TRBJ2-7, with 14 bases matching TRBD2. CDR1 and CDR2 from the germline V gene are LNHNV and YYDKDF (reference sequence). The CDR3 loop spans 19 amino acids. V lost 0 bases, J lost 6 bases, and 13 bases stayed unmatched.

The chain combines TRBV5-8 with TRBJ1-1; D is ambiguous. CDR3 length: 12 amino acids. CDR1 is SGHTS and CDR2 is YDEGEE in the germline V gene. V lost 4 bases and J 6 bases, leaving 10 bases between the germline ends. As DNA, the CDR3 is TGTGCCAGCAGCCGGAGGGTGGCTGAAGCTTTCTTT. This sequence encodes CASSRRVAEAFF. Supplemented by reference TRBV5-8 and TRBJ1-1, the full variable domain reads EAGVTQSPTHLIKTRGQQATLRCSPISGHTSVYWYQQALGLGLQFLLWYDEGEERNRGNFPPRFSGRQFPNYSSELNVNALELEDSALYLCASSRRVAEAFFGQGTRLTVV.